A single sample is the source of the 3 T cell receptor beta chains below, sequenced in a study of T cell changes during pregnancy in multiple sclerosis. The data were produced by immunoSEQ multiplex PCR, yet TCRdb's version contains in-frame clones alone and is incomplete. The data hold tens of thousands of clones, with around 90% observed a single time. Sequences were derived from peripheral blood, sampled in the first trimester of pregnancy. Receptors were obtained from a female donor in good health, enrolled as a control in a pregnancy study.

The genes are TRBV5-1 and TRBJ2-1, with 7 positions matching TRBD2. The CDR3 has 14 amino acids. Germline-derived CDR1 and CDR2 are SGHRS and YFSETQ. The V and J ends lost 3 bases and 4 bases, in that order; junction bases with no gene match: 4. CDR3 nucleotide sequence: TGCGCCAGCAGCTGGGGGGGGGAATACAATGAGCAGTTCTTC. It specifies CASSWGGEYNEQFF.

In DNA form, the CDR3 reads TGTGCCATCAGTGAGAACCTAAATTCACCCCTCCACTTT. Its protein product is CAISENLNSPLHF. The chain employs TRBV10-3 and TRBJ1-6, with unresolved D. The CDR3 is 13 amino acids. Looked up from germline, CDR1 is ENHRY and CDR2 is SYGVKD. Trimming cost V 2 bases and J 7 bases, with 6 bases left between them.

This sequence joins TRBV12-2 and TRBJ2-7; TRBD1 is the table's D call, not checked against the DNA. TRBV12-2 is recorded as a pseudogene. The CDR3 loop spans 13 amino acids. The CDR3 spells CASRLGQSYEQYF. The CDR3 nucleotides are TGTGCAAGTCGCTTAGGACAGTCCTACGAGCAGTACTTC.